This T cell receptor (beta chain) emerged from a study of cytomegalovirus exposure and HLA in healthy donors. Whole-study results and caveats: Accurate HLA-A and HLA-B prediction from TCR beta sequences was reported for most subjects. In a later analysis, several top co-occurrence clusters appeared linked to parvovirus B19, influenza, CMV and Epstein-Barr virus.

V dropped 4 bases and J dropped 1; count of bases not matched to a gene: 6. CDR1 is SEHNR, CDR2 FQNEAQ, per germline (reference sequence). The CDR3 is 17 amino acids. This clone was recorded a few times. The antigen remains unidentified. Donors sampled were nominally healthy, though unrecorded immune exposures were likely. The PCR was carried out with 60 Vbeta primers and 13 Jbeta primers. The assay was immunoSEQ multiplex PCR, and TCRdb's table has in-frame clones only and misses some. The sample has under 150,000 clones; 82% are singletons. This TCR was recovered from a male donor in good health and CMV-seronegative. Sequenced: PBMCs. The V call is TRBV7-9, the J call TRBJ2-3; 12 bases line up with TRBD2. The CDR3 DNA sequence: TGTGCCAGCAGCTCCCCGACTAGCGGGAGTCGCACAGATACGCAGTATTTT. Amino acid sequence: CASSSPTSGSRTDTQYF.